A single sample gave rise to the 11 T cell receptor beta chains below, sequenced in a study of OX40 agonist ivuxolimab in advanced cancers. The data were produced by immunoSEQ multiplex PCR, yet TCRdb's version contains in-frame clones alone and is incomplete. The sample lists roughly 41,000 clones; about 88% were seen once. The sequencing here drew on CD4+ or CD8+ T cells sorted from blood, taken in a trial of the OX40 agonist ivuxolimab. These receptors were obtained from an adult with an advanced solid tumor such as melanoma, head and neck, liver or kidney cancer.

This sequence joins TRBV7-9 and TRBJ2-5; a possible D gene is TRBD1 (6 bases). The CDR3 runs 17 residues. V lost 3 bases and J 4 bases, leaving 21 bases between the germline ends. CDR1 and CDR2 from the germline V gene are SEHNR and FQNEAQ (reference sequence). CDR3 sequence reads: CASSLTTGGRMGETQYF. DNA for the CDR3: TGTGCCAGCAGCTTGACGACAGGCGGTAGAATGGGAGAGACCCAGTACTTC. The full variable domain, its missing parts supplied by reference TRBV7-9 and TRBJ2-5, is DTGVSQNPRHKITKRGQNVTFRCDPISEHNRLYWYRQTLGQGPEFLTYFQNEAQLEKSRLLSDRFSAERPKGSFSTLEIQRTEQGDSAMYLCASSLTTGGRMGETQYFGPGTRLLVL.

The V call is TRBV6-6, the J call TRBJ2-1; either TRBD1 or TRBD2 may fit D (5 bases each). Germline values: CDR1 MNHNY, CDR2 SVGAGI (reference sequence). The germline V and J ends were trimmed by 5 bases and 0 bases, with 11 bases remaining between them. This CDR3 has 15 residues. CDR3 DNA: TGTGCCAGCAGTACCGGGGACCTCTCCTACAATGAGCAGTTCTTC. Translating it yields CASSTGDLSYNEQFF.

The chain couples TRBV19 to TRBJ1-5; TRBD1 agrees at 7 bases. This CDR3 is 15 amino acids long. Germline V gene sequence: CDR1 LNHDA, CDR2 SQIVND (reference sequence). V shed 5 bases, J shed 0 bases, and the junction held 4 bases outside the gene matches. CDR3 sequence (DNA): TGTGCCAGTAGTGTCACAGGGGATAGCAATCAGCCCCAGCATTTT. This encodes CASSVTGDSNQPQHF.

The J gene is TRBJ1-5, the V gene TRBV30; D unresolved. The CDR3 contains 15 residues. Germline V lookup: CDR1 GTSNPN, CDR2 SVGIG (reference sequence). Trimming stripped 3 bases from V and 4 bases from J, with 16 bases between. The CDR3 DNA is TGTGCCTGGAGCGAGGATTACGGCCGGAATCAGCCCCAGCATTTT. Residues: CAWSEDYGRNQPQHF.

The rearrangement links TRBV28 to TRBJ2-3, with D tentatively TRBD1 or TRBD2 (5 bases each). Germline CDR1 reads MDHEN; CDR2 reads SYDVKM. V lost 5 bases and J lost 1, with 22 bases in between. This CDR3 is 18 amino acids long. CDR3 sequence reads: CASSRIGAGQGGTDTQYF. The CDR3 DNA reads TGTGCCAGCAGTCGCATAGGGGCGGGCCAAGGGGGCACAGATACGCAGTATTTT.

This chain uses TRBV13 with TRBJ2-3; D is uncertain. CDR1 PRHDT and CDR2 FYEKMQ come from the germline V gene (reference sequence). This CDR3 spans 16 amino acids. With 3 bases removed from V and 2 bases from J, the gap between germline ends came to 15 bases. CDR3 amino acids: CASSFGPVGLTDTQYF. The DNA for the CDR3 is TGTGCCAGCAGCTTTGGGCCCGTGGGTCTCACAGATACGCAGTATTTT.

The CDR3 bases are TGTGCCAGCAGCCAGAGTCCGGGGGCCACAGATACGCAGTATTTT. It yields the protein CASSQSPGATDTQYF. The chain is built from TRBV7-6 and TRBJ2-3, with D perhaps given as TRBD1 or TRBD2 (6 bases each). Germline V gene sequence: CDR1 SGHVS, CDR2 FNYEAQ. The CDR3 covers 15 residues. The V end lost 5 bases, the J end lost 2 bases, and 14 bases lay between the germline ends. Drawing the rest from reference TRBV7-6 and TRBJ2-3, the complete variable domain is GAGVSQSPRYKVTKRGQDVALRCDPISGHVSLYWYRQALGQGPEFLTYFNYEAQQDKSGLPNDRFSAERPEGSISTLTIQRTEQRDSAMYRCASSQSPGATDTQYFGPGTRLTVL.

V usage is TRBV19 and J usage is TRBJ2-1; the match to TRBD2 covers 13 bases. In germline, CDR1 is LNHDA, CDR2 SQIVND (reference sequence). V trimming: 2 bases; J trimming: 2 bases; junction bases outside the gene matches: 0. This CDR3 is 16 amino acids long. The CDR3 bases are TGTGCCAGTAGTATAACTAGCGGGAGGGCCTACAATGAGCAGTTCTTC. Residues: CASSITSGRAYNEQFF.

To note about this clone: The sample holds other DNA sequences that translate to the same CDR3. This sequence joins TRBV7-9 and TRBJ2-7; D is uncertain. This CDR3 spans 13 amino acids. Germline values: CDR1 SEHNR, CDR2 FQNEAQ (reference sequence). The V end lost 0 bases, the J end lost 1 base, and 4 bases lay between the germline ends. The CDR3, as DNA: TGTGCCAGCAGCTTAGCGAGTTCCTACGAGCAGTACTTC. Protein: CASSLASSYEQYF.

Within the sample, this clone is medium-sized. This sequence joins TRBV6-4 and TRBJ2-3; no definite D call. The CDR3 is 13 amino acids. Between the trimmed V and J ends, which lost 5 bases and 4 bases, there was a span of 10 bases. Germline values: CDR1 MRHNA, CDR2 SNTAGT. CDR3 region: CASSNSVSDTQYF. As DNA, the CDR3 is TGTGCCAGCAGTAACAGCGTTTCAGATACGCAGTATTTT.

CDR3 loop: CASSLGQGAYEQYF. CDR3 in DNA: TGCGCCAGCAGCCTGGGACAGGGGGCCTACGAGCAGTACTTC. This chain connects TRBV4-3 to TRBJ2-7, with 11 bases aligning to TRBD1. Trimming removed 4 bases from V and 2 bases from J; junction bases left unmatched: 1. CDR3 size: 14 residues. Germline assignment: CDR1 LGHNA and CDR2 YSLEER.